The rows below give T cell receptor beta chains drawn from one sample of a study of read filtering for tumor transcriptome and immune sequencing. TCRdb fed the reads into MiXCR, producing one record per CDR3 protein. The repertoire holds over 25,000 distinct CDR3 sequences, with around 14% as singletons. The sample taken for sequencing was a population of CD138-negative cells sorted from bone marrow. The receptors come from a donor at least 40 years old with multiple myeloma. Each CDR3 is given without its conserved first and last residue. The order of the fields is J gene, V gene, CDR3 protein.

>TRBJ1-6|TRBV4-1
ASSQADRGYSPLH
>TRBJ2-1|TRBV24-1
AHSEGAESEQF
>TRBJ2-5|TRBV12-3/TRBV12-4
ASSRSGTAEETQY
>TRBJ1-5|TRBV2
ASSERTENQPQH
>TRBJ2-1|TRBV20-1
SATLGPYNEQF
>TRBJ1-5|TRBV6-1
ASSAVPGSYQPQH
>TRBJ2-3|TRBV24-1
ATSDFGDTQY
>TRBJ2-2|TRBV7-9
ASSLAGDTNTGELF
>TRBJ2-1|TRBV19
ASSIPGLSFEQF
>TRBJ2-1|TRBV7-8
ASSLLEGGSSYNEQF
>TRBJ1-6|TRBV11-2
ASSLEDGYNSPLH
>TRBJ2-1|TRBV5-6
ASSLGREASSRNEQF
>TRBJ2-3|TRBV28
ASSLYGSTDTQY
>TRBJ2-7|TRBV29-1
SVATSVPYEQY
>TRBJ2-1|TRBV20-1
SARGLAGAEQF
>TRBJ2-2|TRBV27
ASTETSAGTGELF
>TRBJ2-5|TRBV3-1
ASSPRTGRFQETQY
>TRBJ2-7|TRBV4-2
ASSITGTIDEQY
>TRBJ2-5|TRBV12-3/TRBV12-4
ASSFAGETQY
>TRBJ1-1|TRBV5-1
ASSLAPGGVGPEAF
>TRBJ2-7|TRBV5-6
ASSSLREGPYEQY
>TRBJ2-7|TRBV11-2
ASSSSSVGEQY
>TRBJ2-5|TRBV5-1
ASSIQETQY
>TRBJ2-7|TRBV11-2
ASSLGPREGQY
>TRBJ1-5|TRBV6-1
ASSGTAWITQPQL
>TRBJ2-7|TRBV12-3/TRBV12-4
ASSASDRPYEQY
>TRBJ2-3|TRBV2
TSSDGRATYTQY
>TRBJ2-2|TRBV18
ASSPLLLAGGNTGELF
>TRBJ2-2|TRBV20-1
SASRGMDTGELF
>TRBJ2-7|TRBV11-2
ASSQGIYEQY
>TRBJ2-3|TRBV10-1
ASRAGQDTDTQY
>TRBJ2-7|TRBV7-2
ASSLEVRAYEQY
>TRBJ1-4|TRBV11-2
ASSAGTANEKLF
>TRBJ2-1|TRBV25-1
ASSGSGTLYNEQF
>TRBJ2-5|TRBV29-1
SVPSSGRGYQETQY
>TRBJ2-1|TRBV28
ASSWTEGSYNEQF
>TRBJ2-7|TRBV5-1
ASTVSGPPYEQY
>TRBJ2-1|TRBV10-3
AIRGSGGETNNEQF
>TRBJ2-2|TRBV3-1
ASSQTHTGELF
>TRBJ2-2|TRBV19
ASSIGGASGELF
>TRBJ2-2|TRBV28
ASSFPGRSNANTGELF
>TRBJ2-1|TRBV24-1
ATSSQGAGNEQF
>TRBJ2-3|TRBV7-2
ASSSSGTERADTQY
>TRBJ1-1|TRBV7-9
ASSLDWSDTEAF
>TRBJ1-1|TRBV28
ASSLPNLGTEAF
>TRBJ2-1|TRBV5-6
ASSFGDRAYNEQF
>TRBJ1-5|TRBV29-1
SVALQEGNQPQH
>TRBJ2-1|TRBV5-1
ASSWGQPGEQF
>TRBJ2-7|TRBV20-1
SAQDDYEQY
>TRBJ1-2|TRBV12-3/TRBV12-4
ASALDSNYGYT
>TRBJ1-1|TRBV3-1
ASSQDFGHLMNTEAF
>TRBJ2-3|TRBV18
ASSPPRTETDTQY
>TRBJ2-2|TRBV5-4
ASSHGDQNTGELF
>TRBJ2-5|TRBV12-3/TRBV12-4
ASSLNPQGWETQY